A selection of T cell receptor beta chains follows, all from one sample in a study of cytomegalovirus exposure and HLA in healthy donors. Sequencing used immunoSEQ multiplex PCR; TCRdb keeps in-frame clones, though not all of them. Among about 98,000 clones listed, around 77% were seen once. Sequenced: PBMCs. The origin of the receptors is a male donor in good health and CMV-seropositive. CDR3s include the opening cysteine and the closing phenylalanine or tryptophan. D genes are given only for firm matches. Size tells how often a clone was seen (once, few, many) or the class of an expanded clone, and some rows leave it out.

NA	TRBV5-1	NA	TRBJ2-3	CASSAASSTDTQYF	TGCGCCAGCAGCGCCGCGTCTAGCACAGATACGCAGTATTTT
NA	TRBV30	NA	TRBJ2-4	CAWSVPGYLMTKNIQYF	TGTGCCTGGAGTGTACCGGGGTACCTAATGACCAAAAACATTCAGTACTTC
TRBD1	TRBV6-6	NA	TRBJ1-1	CASSSISRDRKRAFF	TGTGCCAGCAGTTCAATAAGCCGGGACAGGAAAAGGGCTTTCTTT
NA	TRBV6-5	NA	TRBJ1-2	CASTPRYSYGYTF	TGTGCCAGCACCCCGCGATATTCCTATGGCTACACCTTC
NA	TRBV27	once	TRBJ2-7	CASRLADSYEQYF	TGTGCCAGCAGGTTAGCGGACTCCTACGAGCAGTACTTC
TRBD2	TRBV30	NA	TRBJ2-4	CAWSTGGMLLDIQYF	TGTGCCTGGAGTACGGGGGGGATGCTTCTGGACATTCAGTACTTC
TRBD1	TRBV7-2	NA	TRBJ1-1	CASSLVDRVDTEAFF	TGTGCCAGCAGCTTAGTGGACAGGGTTGACACTGAAGCTTTCTTT
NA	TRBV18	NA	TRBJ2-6	CASSPLPFREVGANVLTF	TGTGCCAGCTCACCGCTCCCGTTCCGGGAAGTTGGGGCCAACGTCCTGACTTTC
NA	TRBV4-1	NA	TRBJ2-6	CASSHYGQGSANVLTF	TGCGCCAGCAGCCACTATGGGCAGGGCTCGGCCAACGTCCTGACTTTC
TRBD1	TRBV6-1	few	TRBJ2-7	CASSELGTGGEQYF	TGTGCCAGCAGTGAATTAGGGACAGGGGGCGAGCAGTACTTC
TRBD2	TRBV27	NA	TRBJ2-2	CASKRLAGGHGGELFF	TGTGCCAGCAAACGACTAGCGGGAGGACATGGCGGGGAGCTGTTTTTT
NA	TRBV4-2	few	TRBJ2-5	CASSQEKGSRARYF	TGTGCCAGCAGCCAAGAGAAAGGTAGCCGCGCCAGGTACTTC
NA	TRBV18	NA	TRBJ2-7	CASSPPDGYEQYF	TGTGCCAGCTCACCACCCGACGGGTACGAGCAGTACTTC
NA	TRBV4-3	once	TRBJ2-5	CASSQDWQGWQETQYF	TGCGCCAGCAGCCAAGACTGGCAGGGTTGGCAAGAGACCCAGTACTTC
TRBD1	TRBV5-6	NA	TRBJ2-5	CASSLNRGLWEETQYF	TGTGCCAGCAGCCTGAACAGGGGGCTATGGGAAGAGACCCAGTACTTC
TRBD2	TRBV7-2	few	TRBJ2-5	CASSSMTSGETQYF	TGTGCCAGCAGCTCCATGACTAGCGGAGAGACCCAGTACTTC
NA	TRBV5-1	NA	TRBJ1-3	CASSPLSGGNTIYF	TGCGCCAGCAGCCCATTAAGCGGGGGAAACACCATATATTTT
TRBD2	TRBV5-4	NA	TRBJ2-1	CASSSWRGLAGVNEQFF	TGTGCCAGCAGCTCCTGGCGGGGACTAGCGGGAGTCAATGAGCAGTTCTTC
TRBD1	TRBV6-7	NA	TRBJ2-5	CASTPGQTCTYFQETQYF	TGTGCCAGCACCCCGGGACAGACGTGCACTTACTTTCAAGAGACCCAGTACTTC
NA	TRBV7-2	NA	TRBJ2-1	CASSLGSSSYNEQFF	TGTGCCAGCAGCCTAGGGAGTTCCTCCTACAATGAGCAGTTCTTC
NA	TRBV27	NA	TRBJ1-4	CASSPGSANEKLFF	TGTGCCAGCAGTCCCGGGTCAGCTAATGAAAAACTGTTTTTT
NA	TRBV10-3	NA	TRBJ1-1	CAISESGGVNTEAFF	TGTGCCATCAGTGAGTCAGGCGGAGTGAACACTGAAGCTTTCTTT
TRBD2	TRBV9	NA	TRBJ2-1	CASSGRTSRYNEQFF	TGTGCCAGCAGCGGGAGGACTAGCAGGTACAATGAGCAGTTCTTC
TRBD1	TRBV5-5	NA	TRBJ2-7	CASSWDGDRTGEQYF	TGTGCCAGCAGCTGGGACGGGGACAGGACCGGGGAGCAGTACTTC
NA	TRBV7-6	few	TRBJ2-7	CATSPRDTAYGQYF	TGTGCCACTTCCCCCAGGGACACAGCTTACGGGCAGTACTTC
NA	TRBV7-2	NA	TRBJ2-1	CASSSSTGVMNEQFF	TGTGCCAGCAGCTCCTCTACGGGAGTCATGAATGAGCAGTTCTTC
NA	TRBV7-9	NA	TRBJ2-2	CASRGDSNTGELFF	TGTGCCAGCAGGGGAGATTCGAACACCGGGGAGCTGTTTTTT
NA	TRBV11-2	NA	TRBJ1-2	CASSLGVSARQGYGYTF	TGTGCCAGCAGCTTAGGTGTTTCGGCTCGTCAGGGCTATGGCTACACCTTC
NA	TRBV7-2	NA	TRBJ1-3	CASSATVSGNTIYF	TGTGCCAGCAGCGCGACAGTCTCTGGAAACACCATATATTTT
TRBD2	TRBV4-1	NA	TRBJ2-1	CASSHGLAGPPGPYNEQFF	TGCGCCAGCAGCCATGGACTAGCGGGGCCCCCGGGCCCCTACAATGAGCAGTTCTTC
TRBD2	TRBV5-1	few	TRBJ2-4	CASSLEAGTKNIQYF	TGCGCCAGCAGCTTGGAAGCGGGAACCAAAAACATTCAGTACTTC
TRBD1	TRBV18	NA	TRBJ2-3	CASSPIETGGDTQYF	TGTGCCAGCTCACCAATTGAGACAGGGGGAGATACGCAGTATTTT
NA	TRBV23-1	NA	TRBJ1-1	CASRKPDSPEAFF	TGCGCCAGCAGAAAACCAGATTCCCCTGAAGCTTTCTTT
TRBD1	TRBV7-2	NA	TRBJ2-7	CASSRRDSYEQYF	TGTGCCAGCAGCCGCAGGGACAGCTACGAGCAGTACTTC
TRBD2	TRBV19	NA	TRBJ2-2	CASRALAGGSTGELFF	TGTGCCAGTCGAGCTTTAGCGGGAGGTAGCACCGGGGAGCTGTTTTTT
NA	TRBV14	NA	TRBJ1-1	CASSQAGRNTEAFF	TGTGCCAGCAGCCAAGCGGGGAGGAACACTGAAGCTTTCTTT
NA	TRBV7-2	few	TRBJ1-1	CASSLHGNTEAFF	TGTGCCAGCAGCTTACACGGGAACACTGAAGCTTTCTTT
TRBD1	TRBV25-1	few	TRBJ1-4	CASSDVRGENEKLFF	TGTGCCAGCAGTGATGTCAGGGGGGAGAATGAAAAACTGTTTTTT
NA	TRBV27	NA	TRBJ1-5	CASSHQREQPQHF	TGTGCCAGCAGTCACCAGAGGGAGCAGCCCCAGCATTTT
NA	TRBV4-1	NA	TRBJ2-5	CASSQRSRLEETQYF	TGCGCCAGCAGCCAAAGATCCCGGCTGGAGGAGACCCAGTACTTC